This is a list of T cell receptor beta chains from one sample in a study of T cell responses to AZD1222 COVID-19 vaccine. This table comes from immunoSEQ multiplex PCR, and its TCRdb copy is limited to in-frame clones, with some not included. The table records under 150,000 clones, around 92% of them present only once. The sample in question was peripheral blood, obtained on day 0 of AZD1222 vaccination. These receptors were collected from an adult in good health. The CDR3 runs from the conserved cysteine through the conserved F or W. The size field is filled for only some rows; it gives once, few, many or a size class.

CDR3aa	v_gene	j_gene	abundance
CATSDFRGSETQYF	TRBV24-1	TRBJ2-5	-
CASSEYRRTGDGYTF	TRBV25-1	TRBJ1-2	-
CASSLRQGNYGYTF	TRBV3-1/TRBV3-2	TRBJ1-2	-
CATSGTVGEQYF	TRBV24-1	TRBJ2-7	-
CASSQDGGYSNQPQHF	TRBV3-1/TRBV3-2	TRBJ1-5	once
CASSEGLPQRATNEKLFF	TRBV5-5	TRBJ1-4	-
CASSLASARETQYF	TRBV7-8	TRBJ2-5	-
CASSLYGQGQETQYF	TRBV7-6	TRBJ2-5	-
CSVEGTGGSDTQYF	TRBV29-1	TRBJ2-3	-
CASSIDREGDQPQHF	TRBV19	TRBJ1-5	-
CASSPRGVTDTQYF	TRBV3-1/TRBV3-2	TRBJ2-3	-